Given below is one T cell receptor (beta chain) in context. Antigen specificity is unknown. The J segment lost 9 bases and the V segment lost 1 base, leaving 9 bases of the junction unmatched. Germline V gives CDR1 MDHEN, CDR2 SYDVKM. CDR3 length: 15 amino acids. The TCR beta cDNA libraries carried unique molecular identifiers. TCRdb reprocessed the PCR reads via MiXCR and lists one record per CDR3 protein. The sample contains more than 450,000 distinct CDR3 sequences, around 34% of which appear only once. This record belongs to a study of post-analysis software for immune sequencing data. Study-wide points: Strong same-batch co-clustering of samples appeared with F measure clustering. Roughly five TRBV segments were significantly more frequent in patients than in controls. TRBV5-6, TRBV5-1 and TRBV20-1 were among these segments.

This TCR came from a girl aged 2 to 17 with multiple sclerosis. Sequenced sample: blood. J is TRBJ1-2 and V is TRBV28; 9 nucleotides align to TRBD1. This CDR3 reads CASSLSRGQGERYTF. CDR3 nucleotide sequence: TGTGCCAGCAGTTTATCGCGGGGACAGGGTGAGCGCTACACCTTC.